The rows below give T cell receptor beta chains drawn from one sample of a study of a mutant IDH1 vaccine in newly diagnosed glioma. The repertoire was sequenced with immunoSEQ multiplex PCR; TCRdb's copy has only in-frame clones and lacks some. Of under 45,000 clones in the sample, approximately 72% were seen once. Their antigen targets remain unknown. Sample: PBMCs, taken from a glioma patient whose treatment included an IDH1 peptide vaccine. Source of these receptors: a man aged 50 to 60 with glioma. Each CDR3 is given with its conserved first and last residue. The D gene is left open where the match is weak. Part of the rows lack a size; the others show once, few, many or a class for expanded clones.

v_call	d_call	j_call	clone_size	cdr3_nt	cdr3_aa
TRBV5-4	NA	TRBJ2-1	NA	TGTGCCAGCAGCTTGGGGGGGGCACCCTACAATGAGCAGTTCTTC	CASSLGGAPYNEQFF
TRBV7-8	NA	TRBJ2-7	NA	TGTGCCAGCAGCTTAAACGAGAGGGAGCAGTACTTC	CASSLNEREQYF
TRBV2	NA	TRBJ1-2	NA	TGTGCCAGCAGTCCCCGGTTTGGGGGGGCCAGTTATGGCTACACCTTC	CASSPRFGGASYGYTF
TRBV4-3	NA	TRBJ2-1	NA	TGCGCCAGCAGCCAAGTAGGGTCAGCGGGCACCAATGAGCAGTTCTTC	CASSQVGSAGTNEQFF
TRBV6-5	NA	TRBJ1-1	few	TGTGCCTCCGCGTGGTTGAACACTGAAGCTTTCTTT	CASAWLNTEAFF
TRBV7-9	TRBD1	TRBJ2-4	medium-sized	TGTGCCAGCAGCTCGGGACAGGGGATAACCAAAAACATTCAGTACTTC	CASSSGQGITKNIQYF
TRBV4-3	NA	TRBJ1-5	few	TGCGCCAGCAGCCAAGGGACAAATCAGCCCCAGCATTTT	CASSQGTNQPQHF
TRBV11-2	NA	TRBJ1-2	NA	TGTGCCAGCAGCTTAGTCCGGACCTACCAAAACTATGGCTACACCTTC	CASSLVRTYQNYGYTF
TRBV30	TRBD2	TRBJ2-5	NA	TGTGCCTGGAGTGGAGGACTAGCCCCAGAGACCCAGTACTTC	CAWSGGLAPETQYF
TRBV6-4	NA	TRBJ1-2	NA	TGTGCCAGCAGTGACTCTTTGGATGGCGGCTACACCTTC	CASSDSLDGGYTF
TRBV9	NA	TRBJ2-7	NA	TGTGCCAGCAGCGTTACCGGGACGGCCTACGAGCAGTACTTC	CASSVTGTAYEQYF
TRBV7-9	TRBD1	TRBJ2-6	NA	TGTGCCAGCAGCATTTGGACAGGGGTAGATGGGGCCAACGTCCTGACTTTC	CASSIWTGVDGANVLTF
TRBV5-1	TRBD1	TRBJ1-1	few	TGCGCCAGCAACGAGGGGGCAAGGACTGAAGCTTTCTTT	CASNEGARTEAFF
TRBV30	NA	TRBJ1-4	NA	TGTGCCTGGAGTGAGGACATTGAAAAACTGTTTTTT	CAWSEDIEKLFF
TRBV7-2	NA	TRBJ2-1	NA	TGTGCCAGCACCCTCGATGTCCCGCATGAGCAGTTCTTC	CASTLDVPHEQFF
TRBV6-5	NA	TRBJ2-1	NA	TGTGCCAGCAGCAAACCACCCTACAATGAGCAGTTCTTC	CASSKPPYNEQFF
TRBV7-8	NA	TRBJ1-4	once	TGTGCCAGCAGCTTAGCGTGGGGGGCAACTAATGAAAAACTGTTTTTT	CASSLAWGATNEKLFF
TRBV29-1	NA	TRBJ2-5	NA	TGCAGCGTGCTACCAGGGGGAGGGGGGGAGACCCAGTACTTC	CSVLPGGGGETQYF
TRBV5-4	NA	TRBJ2-1	NA	TGTGCCAGCAGCCAAGTAGGGAGCTCCTACAATGAGCAGTTCTTC	CASSQVGSSYNEQFF
TRBV5-1	TRBD1	TRBJ2-2	NA	TGCGCCAGCAGCCTAGGGGGCGCACTTCGGAACACCGGGGAGCTGTTTTTT	CASSLGGALRNTGELFF
TRBV5-3	TRBD1	TRBJ1-3	NA	TGTGCCAGAAGGACAGGGGCTGGAAACACCATATATTTT	CARRTGAGNTIYF
TRBV7-9	NA	TRBJ1-1	NA	TGTGCCAGCAGCACCTTTGGAGAAGGGGAAGCTTTCTTT	CASSTFGEGEAFF
TRBV2	NA	TRBJ1-1	medium-sized	TGTGCCAGCAGTACCGGGACGGGTGAAGCTTTCTTT	CASSTGTGEAFF
TRBV5-4	TRBD1	TRBJ1-1	NA	TGTGCCAGCAGCTTGGCGGACAGGGGTTCGCACACTGAAGCTTTCTTT	CASSLADRGSHTEAFF
TRBV11-2	NA	TRBJ2-7	once	TGTGCCAGCAGTCGACCATGGCCAGGGAGCTACGAGCAGTACTTC	CASSRPWPGSYEQYF
TRBV30	TRBD2	TRBJ2-5	NA	TGTGCCTGGAGTGTACGGGTGGGGACTAGCGGGGGGACTCAAGAGACCCAGTACTTC	CAWSVRVGTSGGTQETQYF
TRBV27	NA	TRBJ1-5	NA	TGTGCCAGCAGTTTATCGCCCCCGACACCTTTTAGCAATCAGCCCCAGCATTTT	CASSLSPPTPFSNQPQHF